Listed below are T cell receptor beta chains from one sample, sequenced in a study of Graves' ophthalmopathy and Graves' hyperthyroidism. MiXCR was run by TCRdb on the multiplex PCR reads, yielding one entry per CDR3 protein. The table has fewer than 350,000 distinct CDR3 sequences, 15% to 20% seen once. The sequenced sample consisted of peripheral blood. The source of these receptors is an adult man with Graves' ophthalmopathy. Both conserved end residues are part of each CDR3. Fields, in order: D gene, clone size, V gene, J gene, CDR3 DNA, CDR3 protein. A D gene is named only where the DNA matches it firmly. Not every row has a clone size; where given, it reads once, few, many or a size class.

>TRBD2|NA|TRBV5-1|TRBJ2-1
TGCGCCAGCACCTTGGGAGCGGGGAAGCAGTTCTTC
CASTLGAGKQFF
>NA|many|TRBV29-1|TRBJ1-1
TGCAGAACAGCCCCTCAGGGGAACACTGAAGCTTTCTTT
CRTAPQGNTEAFF
>NA|many|TRBV19|TRBJ2-7
NA
CASSFSLDRVSSYEQYF
>NA|many|TRBV10-3|TRBJ2-5
TGTGCCATCAGTGATCGGGAGCGGGAGACCCAGTACTTC
CAISDRERETQYF
>NA|NA|TRBV6-1|TRBJ1-2
TGTGCCAGCACTAAAGAGAGGGACTATGGCTACACCTTC
CASTKERDYGYTF
>NA|many|TRBV19|TRBJ1-1
TGTGCCAGTAGTATAGTCCTGGCAGCCATGAACACTGAAGCTTTCTTT
CASSIVLAAMNTEAFF
>NA|NA|TRBV28|TRBJ1-1
TGTGCCAGCAGGGTCCCAGCCGGGGGGATGAACACTGAAGCTTTCTTT
CASRVPAGGMNTEAFF
>TRBD2|NA|TRBV27|TRBJ2-2
TGTGCCAGCAGTTTGAAACTAGCGGGAGGACACGGGGAGCTGTTTTTT
CASSLKLAGGHGELFF
>NA|many|TRBV12-3/TRBV12-4|TRBJ1-1
TGTGCCAGCACTGGGGAGGCCACTGAAGCTTTCTTT
CASTGEATEAFF
>NA|NA|TRBV28|TRBJ1-2
TGTGCCAGCACCGAACCGCTGGGCTTGGGTCGGGGCTACATCTTC
CASTEPLGLGRGYIF
>TRBD2|NA|TRBV30|TRBJ2-5
TGTGCCTGGAGTGTGTGGGGACTAACTAGCGGGACTGCGGAGACCCAGTACTTC
CAWSVWGLTSGTAETQYF
>NA|few|TRBV18|TRBJ1-2
TGTGCCAGCTCACCACCGGTAAATACGTGGGGCTACACCTTC
CASSPPVNTWGYTF
>TRBD1|many|TRBV3-1|TRBJ2-1
TGTGCCAGCAGCCCGTTAGGGACAGGGGACAATGAGCAGTTCTTC
CASSPLGTGDNEQFF
>TRBD2|many|TRBV29-1|TRBJ2-7
TGCAGCGCCGAATCTTCTAGCGGGGACTACGAGCAGTACTTC
CSAESSSGDYEQYF
>NA|few|TRBV6-2/TRBV6-3|TRBJ1-2
TGTGCCAGCAGTTACTCGATCCAGCAATACTATAACTATGGCTACACCTTC
CASSYSIQQYYNYGYTF
>TRBD2|many|TRBV20-1|TRBJ2-2
TGCAGTGCACCGGGAGGGCCTGAGGTCACCGGGGAGCTGTTTTTT
CSAPGGPEVTGELFF
>TRBD1|NA|TRBV12-3/TRBV12-4|TRBJ1-5
TGTGCCAGCACCCTAGGGACAGGGGATCAGCCCCAGCATTTT
CASTLGTGDQPQHF
>TRBD1|NA|TRBV19|TRBJ2-2
TGTGCCAGTAGCGACGAGATGGGACAGGGGGCTGTCGGGGAGCTGTTTTTT
CASSDEMGQGAVGELFF
>NA|NA|TRBV6-1|TRBJ1-1
TGTGCCAGCAGTGGGCTCCAGACACCTTCGGAAGCTTTCTTT
CASSGLQTPSEAFF
>NA|many|TRBV3-1|TRBJ1-1
TGTGCCAGCAGCCGGCAAGGGGCGAGCACTGAAGCTTTCTTT
CASSRQGASTEAFF
>NA|many|TRBV6-1|TRBJ2-7
TGTGCCAGCAGTGAATATGCGGGGGCTGGCGACGAGCAGTACTTC
CASSEYAGAGDEQYF
>NA|NA|TRBV6-5|TRBJ1-5
TGTGCCAGCAGTTACTCCCGGGATTATAGCAATCAGCCCCAGCATTTT
CASSYSRDYSNQPQHF
>NA|many|TRBV20-1|TRBJ2-7
TGCAGTGCTAGAGCGGGTCAGTCCTACGAGCAGTACTTC
CSARAGQSYEQYF
>NA|few|TRBV11-1|TRBJ1-1
TGTGCCAGCAGCTTCCCCCCCGGGGGGGGGGACACTGAAGCTTTCTTT
CASSFPPGGGDTEAFF
>NA|many|TRBV11-2|TRBJ1-1
TGTGCCAGCAGCTGGGCACGGGGAGCTTTCTTT
CASSWARGAFF
>NA|many|TRBV19|TRBJ2-5
TGTGCCAGTAGTAAGAAGATTGCGGGCCAAGAGACCCAGTACTTC
CASSKKIAGQETQYF
>NA|many|TRBV12-3/TRBV12-4|TRBJ1-2
TGTGCCAGCAGATTAGACAGAAAAACGGGGGGCTACACCTTC
CASRLDRKTGGYTF
>NA|many|TRBV10-3|TRBJ2-7
TGTGCCATCAGCTGGGACGCCGAAGCCTACGAGCAGTACTTC
CAISWDAEAYEQYF
>TRBD1|NA|TRBV6-2/TRBV6-3|TRBJ1-2
TGTGCCAGCAGTTACTCTGGCAGGGGGGATGGCTACACCTTC
CASSYSGRGDGYTF
>NA|many|TRBV28|TRBJ2-5
TGTGCCAGCACCGTAGGGGGGCGAGCCTACCAAGAGACCCAGTACTTC
CASTVGGRAYQETQYF
>TRBD1|many|TRBV6-5|TRBJ2-2
TGTGCCAGCAGTTACGCGACAGGGTTTGGCGGGGAGCTGTTTTTT
CASSYATGFGGELFF
>TRBD1|many|TRBV12-3/TRBV12-4|TRBJ1-1
TGTGCCAGCAGTCCTAGGGGGCGCACTGAAGCTTTCTTT
CASSPRGRTEAFF
>NA|many|TRBV4-1|TRBJ2-7
TGCGCCAGCAGCGAGGGACCAAACCCCTACGAGCAGTACTTC
CASSEGPNPYEQYF
>NA|many|TRBV12-3/TRBV12-4|TRBJ2-6
TGTGCCAGCAGCGTTCGCTCTGGGGCCAACGTCCTGACTTTC
CASSVRSGANVLTF
>NA|many|TRBV5-5|TRBJ2-4
TGTGCCAGCAACCTCGTAAATGGAGAAAACATTCAGTACTTC
CASNLVNGENIQYF
>NA|NA|TRBV20-1|TRBJ1-2
TGCAGTGCTAGAGCTTCGGCAGGATATGGCTACATCTTC
CSARASAGYGYIF